The present TCR beta chain was sequenced within a study of neurological immune-mediated disorders. On the study more broadly: Among the approximately 34 patients with multiple sclerosis, approximately 31 were relapsing-remitting, while 3 were secondary progressive. Findings and caveats of the study: HTLV-1-associated myelopathy ranked highest for TCR clonal expansion and multiple sclerosis lowest, beneath healthy controls. No CDR3 amino acid sequences were shared by expanded clones across subjects, suggesting private repertoires in all groups.

Documented time point: longitudinal time-point 3. In this sample, this clonotype turned up many times. The target antigen is unknown. Synthesis of cDNA was accomplished via 5'RACE employing 10-nucleotide random UMIs. In TCRdb, the 5' RACE reads were re-called with MiXCR into one record per CDR3 protein. The table shows about 84,000 distinct CDR3 sequences, with 4.3% occurring only once. V was clipped by 6 bases and J by 6 bases, with 24 bases between them. The CDR3 sequence is 17 residues long. CDR1 SEHNR and CDR2 FQNEAQ come from the germline V gene (reference sequence). The V gene is TRBV7-9, the J gene TRBJ2-1, with D possibly TRBD1 on 5 matching bases. The clonotype comes from a woman in her sixties with multiple sclerosis. Sequencing used PBMCs. CDR3 DNA sequence: TGTGCCAGCAGGGGCCCGAGGTTCGCTGAAAGGGGCAATGAGCAGTTCTTC. This gives the protein CASRGPRFAERGNEQFF.